This entry concerns a single TCR beta chain. The antigen remains unidentified. The source of the sample is a study of post-analysis software for immune sequencing data. Notes on the study in general: Higher frequency in patients than in controls was seen for about five TRBV segments, with TRBV5-6, TRBV5-1 and TRBV20-1 among them.

J gave up 7 bases and V 4 bases, and 12 bases lay outside the gene matches. CDR3 size: 17 residues. CDR1 is SGHRS and CDR2 is YFSETQ in the germline V gene. Unique molecular identifiers featured in each of the TCR beta cDNA libraries. TCRdb independently ran MiXCR on the PCR reads; one entry per CDR3 protein. This sample yields almost 700,000 distinct CDR3 sequences, of which around 60% are seen a single time; approximately 10% belongs to the top ten. The rearrangement links TRBV5-1 to TRBJ2-1; 12 nucleotides match TRBD2. This receptor was identified in a girl aged 2-10 years with multiple sclerosis. The sample taken for sequencing was blood. The CDR3 spells CASSPGPWTSGVNEQFF. CDR3 in DNA: TGCGCCAGCAGCCCAGGTCCTTGGACTAGCGGGGTGAATGAGCAGTTCTTC.